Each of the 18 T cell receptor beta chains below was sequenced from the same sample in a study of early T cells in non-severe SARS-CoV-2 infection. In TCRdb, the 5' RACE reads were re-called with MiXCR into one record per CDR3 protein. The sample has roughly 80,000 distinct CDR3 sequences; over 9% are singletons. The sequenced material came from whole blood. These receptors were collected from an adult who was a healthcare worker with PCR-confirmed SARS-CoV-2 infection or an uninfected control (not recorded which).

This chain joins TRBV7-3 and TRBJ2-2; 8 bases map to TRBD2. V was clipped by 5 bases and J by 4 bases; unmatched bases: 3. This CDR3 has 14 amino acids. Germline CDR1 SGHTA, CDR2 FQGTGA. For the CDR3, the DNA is TGTGCCAGCAGCCCCGGGAGGGCCACCGGGGAGCTGTTTTTT. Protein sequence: CASSPGRATGELFF.

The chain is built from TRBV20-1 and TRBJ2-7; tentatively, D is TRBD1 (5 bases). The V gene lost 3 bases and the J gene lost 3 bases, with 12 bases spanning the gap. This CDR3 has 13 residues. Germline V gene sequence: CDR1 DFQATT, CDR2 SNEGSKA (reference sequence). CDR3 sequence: CSASRGLDYEQYF. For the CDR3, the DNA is TGCAGTGCTAGTAGGGGCCTAGACTACGAGCAGTACTTC.

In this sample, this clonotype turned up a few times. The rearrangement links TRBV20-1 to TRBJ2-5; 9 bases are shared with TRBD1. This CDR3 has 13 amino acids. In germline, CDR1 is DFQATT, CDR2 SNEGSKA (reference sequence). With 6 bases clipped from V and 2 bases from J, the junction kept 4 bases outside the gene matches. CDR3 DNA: TGCAGTGCCCACGGGACAGGGCAAGAGACCCAGTACTTC. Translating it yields CSAHGTGQETQYF.

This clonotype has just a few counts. The CDR3: CASSDPWTPDNSPLHF. The CDR3 DNA reads TGTGCCAGCAGCGATCCCTGGACGCCAGATAATTCACCCCTCCACTTT. V is TRBV2 and J is TRBJ1-6; D gene uncertain. The CDR3 length is 16 residues. Trimming took off 6 bases at V and 5 bases at J, with 17 bases between the two ends. Germline values: CDR1 SNHLY, CDR2 FYNNEI.

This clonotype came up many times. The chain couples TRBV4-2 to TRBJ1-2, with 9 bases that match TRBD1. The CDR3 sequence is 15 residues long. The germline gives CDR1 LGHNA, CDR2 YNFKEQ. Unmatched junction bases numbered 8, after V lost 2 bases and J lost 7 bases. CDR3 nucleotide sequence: TGTGCCAGCAGCCAAACAGACAGGGGGACAGGTGGCTACACCTTC. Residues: CASSQTDRGTGGYTF.

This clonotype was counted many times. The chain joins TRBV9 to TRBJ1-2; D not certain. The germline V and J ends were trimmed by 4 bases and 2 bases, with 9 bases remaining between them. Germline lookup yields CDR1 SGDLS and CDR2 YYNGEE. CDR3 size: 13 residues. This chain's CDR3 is CASSIQINYGYTF. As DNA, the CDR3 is TGTGCCAGCAGCATCCAGATAAACTATGGCTACACCTTC.

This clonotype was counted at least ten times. CDR3 DNA sequence: TGTGCCAGCAGCCAGATACAGGGGAGTGGCTACACCTTC. Its translation: CASSQIQGSGYTF. This rearrangement joins TRBV14 to TRBJ1-2; 7 bases match TRBD1. The V segment lost 3 bases and the J segment 7 bases; nucleotides outside the gene matches: 5. The CDR3 runs 13 residues. Germline V gene lookup returns CDR1 SGHDN and CDR2 FVKESK.

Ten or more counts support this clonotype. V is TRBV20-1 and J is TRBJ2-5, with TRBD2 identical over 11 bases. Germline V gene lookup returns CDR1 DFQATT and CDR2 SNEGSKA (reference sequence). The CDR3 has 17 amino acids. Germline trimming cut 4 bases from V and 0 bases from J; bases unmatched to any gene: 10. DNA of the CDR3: TGCAGTGCTAATCCACTACCGGGACTAGCGGACCAAGAGACCCAGTACTTC. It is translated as CSANPLPGLADQETQYF.

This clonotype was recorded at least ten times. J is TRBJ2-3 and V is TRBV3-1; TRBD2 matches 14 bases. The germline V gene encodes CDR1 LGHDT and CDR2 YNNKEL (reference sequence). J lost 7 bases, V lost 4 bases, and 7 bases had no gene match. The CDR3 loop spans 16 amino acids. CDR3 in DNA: TGTGCCAGCAGCCGCATGACTAGCGGGAGGGATCATACGCAGTATTTT. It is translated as CASSRMTSGRDHTQYF.

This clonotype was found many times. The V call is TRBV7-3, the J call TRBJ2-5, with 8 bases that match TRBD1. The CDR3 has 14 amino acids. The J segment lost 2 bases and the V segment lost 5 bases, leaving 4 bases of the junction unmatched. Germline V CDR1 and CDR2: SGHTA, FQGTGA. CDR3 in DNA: TGTGCCAGCAGCCCTCACAGGGGGCAAGAGACCCAGTACTTC. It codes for CASSPHRGQETQYF.

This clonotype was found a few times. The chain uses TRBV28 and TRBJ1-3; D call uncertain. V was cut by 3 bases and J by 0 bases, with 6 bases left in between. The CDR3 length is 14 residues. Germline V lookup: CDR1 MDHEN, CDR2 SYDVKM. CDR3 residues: CASSFVASGNTIYF. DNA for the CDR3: TGTGCCAGCAGTTTTGTCGCCTCTGGAAACACCATATATTTT.

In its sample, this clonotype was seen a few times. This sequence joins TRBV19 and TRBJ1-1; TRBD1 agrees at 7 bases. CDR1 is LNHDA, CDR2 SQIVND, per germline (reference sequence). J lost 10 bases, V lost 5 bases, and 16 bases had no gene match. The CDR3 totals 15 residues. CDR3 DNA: TGTGCCAGTAGTCCGAGCCGGGACAGTGTCATAGGAGCTTTCTTT. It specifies CASSPSRDSVIGAFF.

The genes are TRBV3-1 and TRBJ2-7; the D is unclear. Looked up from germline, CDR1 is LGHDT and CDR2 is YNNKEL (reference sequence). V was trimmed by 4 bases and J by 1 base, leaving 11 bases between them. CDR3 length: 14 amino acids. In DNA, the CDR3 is TGTGCCAGCAGCCTAGGGCAGATTTCCTACGAGCAGTACTTC. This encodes CASSLGQISYEQYF.

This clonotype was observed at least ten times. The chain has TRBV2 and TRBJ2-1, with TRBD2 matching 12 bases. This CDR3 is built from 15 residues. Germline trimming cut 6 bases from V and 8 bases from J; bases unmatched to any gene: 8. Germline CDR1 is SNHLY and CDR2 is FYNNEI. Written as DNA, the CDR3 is TGTGCCAGCAGCACCCTAGCGGGAGGGTTTCATGAGCAGTTCTTC. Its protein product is CASSTLAGGFHEQFF.

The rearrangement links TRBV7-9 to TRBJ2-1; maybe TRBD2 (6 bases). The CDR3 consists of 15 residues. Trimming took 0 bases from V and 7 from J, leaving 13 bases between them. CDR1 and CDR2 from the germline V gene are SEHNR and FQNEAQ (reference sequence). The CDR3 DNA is TGTGCCAGCAGCTTAGCGGAGCACGGGGGTAATGAGCAGTTCTTC. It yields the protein CASSLAEHGGNEQFF.

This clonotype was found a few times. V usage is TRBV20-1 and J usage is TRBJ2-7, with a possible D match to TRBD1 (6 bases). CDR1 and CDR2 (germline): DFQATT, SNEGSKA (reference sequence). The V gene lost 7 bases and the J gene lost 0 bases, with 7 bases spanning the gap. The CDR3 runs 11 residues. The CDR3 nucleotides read TGCAGTGGGGGGCACTCCTACGAGCAGTACTTC. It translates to CSGGHSYEQYF.

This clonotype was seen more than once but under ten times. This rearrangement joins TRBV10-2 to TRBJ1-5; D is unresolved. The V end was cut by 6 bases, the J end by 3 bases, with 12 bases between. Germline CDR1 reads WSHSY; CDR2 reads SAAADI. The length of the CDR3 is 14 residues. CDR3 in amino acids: CASRGIGNNQPQHF. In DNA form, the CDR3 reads TGCGCCAGCAGGGGCATAGGCAACAATCAGCCCCAGCATTTT.

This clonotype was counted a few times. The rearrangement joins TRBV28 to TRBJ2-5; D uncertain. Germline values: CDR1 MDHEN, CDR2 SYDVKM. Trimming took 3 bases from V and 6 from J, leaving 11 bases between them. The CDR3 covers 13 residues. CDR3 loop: CASSFGRTQTQYF. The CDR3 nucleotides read TGTGCCAGCAGTTTCGGGCGTACCCAGACCCAGTACTTC.